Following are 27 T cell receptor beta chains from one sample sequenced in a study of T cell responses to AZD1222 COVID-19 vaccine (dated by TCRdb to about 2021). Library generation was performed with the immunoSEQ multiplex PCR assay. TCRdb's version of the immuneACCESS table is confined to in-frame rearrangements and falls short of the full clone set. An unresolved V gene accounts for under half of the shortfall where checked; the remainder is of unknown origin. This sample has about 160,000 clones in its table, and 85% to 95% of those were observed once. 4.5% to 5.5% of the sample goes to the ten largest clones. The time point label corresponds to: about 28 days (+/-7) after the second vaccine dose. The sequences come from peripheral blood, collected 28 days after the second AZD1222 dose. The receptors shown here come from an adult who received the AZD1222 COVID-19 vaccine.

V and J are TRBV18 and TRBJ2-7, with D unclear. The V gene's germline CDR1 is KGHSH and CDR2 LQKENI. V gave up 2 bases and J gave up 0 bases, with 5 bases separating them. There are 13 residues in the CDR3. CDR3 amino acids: CASSPGVSYEQYF. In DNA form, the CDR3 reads TGTGCCAGCTCACCAGGGGTCTCCTACGAGCAGTACTTC. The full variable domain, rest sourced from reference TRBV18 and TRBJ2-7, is NAGVMQNPRHLVRRRGQEARLRCSPMKGHSHVYWYRQLPEEGLKFMVYLQKENIIDESGMPKERFSAEFPKEGPSILRIQQVVRGDSAAYFCASSPGVSYEQYFGPGTRLTVT.

The chain's CDR3 is CASTNEGGAPYEQYF. The CDR3 nucleotides are TGCGCCAGCACCAACGAGGGCGGGGCCCCCTACGAGCAGTACTTC. This chain uses TRBV5-1 with TRBJ2-7; D might be TRBD2 (6 bases). CDR1 is SGHRS, CDR2 YFSETQ, per germline. CDR3 length: 15 amino acids. V dropped 6 bases and J dropped 2 bases, with 18 bases sitting between them.

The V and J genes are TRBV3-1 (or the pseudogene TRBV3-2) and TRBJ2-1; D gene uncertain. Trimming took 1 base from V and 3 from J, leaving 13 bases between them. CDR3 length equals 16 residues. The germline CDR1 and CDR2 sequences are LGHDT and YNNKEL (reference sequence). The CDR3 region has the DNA TGTGCCAGCAGCCAAGCCCACCCTGGGGACTACAATGAGCAGTTCTTC. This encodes CASSQAHPGDYNEQFF.

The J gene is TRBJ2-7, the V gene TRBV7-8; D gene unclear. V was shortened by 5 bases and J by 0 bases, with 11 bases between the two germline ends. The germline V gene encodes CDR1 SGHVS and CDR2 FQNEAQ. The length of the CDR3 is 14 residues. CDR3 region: CASSGGRTSYEQYF. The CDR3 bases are TGTGCCAGCAGCGGCGGACGGACCTCCTACGAGCAGTACTTC.

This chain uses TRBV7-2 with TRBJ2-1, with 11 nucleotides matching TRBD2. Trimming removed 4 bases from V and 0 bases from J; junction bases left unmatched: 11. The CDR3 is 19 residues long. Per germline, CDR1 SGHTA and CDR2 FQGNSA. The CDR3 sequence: CASSSFGLAGSSSYNEQFF. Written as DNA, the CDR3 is TGTGCCAGCAGCTCCTTTGGACTAGCGGGCTCGAGCTCCTACAATGAGCAGTTCTTC.

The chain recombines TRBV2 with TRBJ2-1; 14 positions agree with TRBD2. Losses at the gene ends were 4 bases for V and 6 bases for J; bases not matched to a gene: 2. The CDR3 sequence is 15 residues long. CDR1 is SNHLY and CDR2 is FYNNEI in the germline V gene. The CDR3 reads CASSAGLAGGNEQFF. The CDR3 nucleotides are TGTGCCAGCAGTGCCGGACTAGCGGGAGGCAATGAGCAGTTCTTC.

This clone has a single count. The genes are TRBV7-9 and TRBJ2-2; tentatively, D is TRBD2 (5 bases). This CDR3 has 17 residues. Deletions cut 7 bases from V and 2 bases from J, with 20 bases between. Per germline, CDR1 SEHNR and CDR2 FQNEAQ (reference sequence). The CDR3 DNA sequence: TGTGCCAGCACCAAAGACGGGGTAGCTTTAAACACCGGGGAGCTGTTTTTT. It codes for CASTKDGVALNTGELFF.

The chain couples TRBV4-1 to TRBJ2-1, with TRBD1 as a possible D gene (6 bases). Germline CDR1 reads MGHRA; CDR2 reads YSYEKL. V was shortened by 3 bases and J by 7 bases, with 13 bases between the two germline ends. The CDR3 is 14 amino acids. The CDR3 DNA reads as TGCGCCAGCAGCCAGGACCTCAGGGGTAATGAGCAGTTCTTC. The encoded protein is CASSQDLRGNEQFF.

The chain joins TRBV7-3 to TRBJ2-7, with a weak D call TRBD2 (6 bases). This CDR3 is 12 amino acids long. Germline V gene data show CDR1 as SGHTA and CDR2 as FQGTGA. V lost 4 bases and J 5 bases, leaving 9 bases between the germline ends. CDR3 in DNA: TGTGCCAGCAGCTCCGGACTAAACGAGCAGTACTTC. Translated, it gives CASSSGLNEQYF.

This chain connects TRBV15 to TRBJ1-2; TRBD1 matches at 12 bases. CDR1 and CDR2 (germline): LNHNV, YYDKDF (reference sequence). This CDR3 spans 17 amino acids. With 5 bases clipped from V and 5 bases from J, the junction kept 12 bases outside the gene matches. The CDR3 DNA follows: TGTGCCACCAGCCTCCTTCCGGGACAGGGGGCGCGGTATGGCTACACCTTC. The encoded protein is CATSLLPGQGARYGYTF.

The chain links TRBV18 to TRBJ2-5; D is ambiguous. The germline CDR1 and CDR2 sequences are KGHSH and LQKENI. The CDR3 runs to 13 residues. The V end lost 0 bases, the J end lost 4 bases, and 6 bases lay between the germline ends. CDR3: CASSPPVRETQYF. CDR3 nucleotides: TGTGCCAGCTCACCACCGGTCAGAGAGACCCAGTACTTC.

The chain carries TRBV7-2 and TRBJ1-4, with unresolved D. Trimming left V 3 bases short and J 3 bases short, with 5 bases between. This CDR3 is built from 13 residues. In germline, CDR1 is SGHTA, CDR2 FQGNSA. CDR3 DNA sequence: TGTGCCAGCAGCTTGGGCCCTAATGAAAAACTGTTTTTT. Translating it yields CASSLGPNEKLFF.

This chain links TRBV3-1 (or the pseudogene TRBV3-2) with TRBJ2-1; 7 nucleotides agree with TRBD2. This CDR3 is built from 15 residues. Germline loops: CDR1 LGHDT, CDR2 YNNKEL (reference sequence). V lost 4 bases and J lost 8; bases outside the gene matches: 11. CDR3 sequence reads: CASSRPGGGRDEQFF. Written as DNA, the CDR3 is TGTGCCAGCAGCCGACCTGGGGGGGGGAGAGATGAGCAGTTCTTC.

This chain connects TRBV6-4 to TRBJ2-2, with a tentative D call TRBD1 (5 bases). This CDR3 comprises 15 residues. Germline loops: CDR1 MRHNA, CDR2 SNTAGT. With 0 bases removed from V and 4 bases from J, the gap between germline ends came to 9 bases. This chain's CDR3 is CASSDSPDSTGELFF. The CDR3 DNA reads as TGTGCCAGCAGTGACTCACCCGACAGCACCGGGGAGCTGTTTTTT.

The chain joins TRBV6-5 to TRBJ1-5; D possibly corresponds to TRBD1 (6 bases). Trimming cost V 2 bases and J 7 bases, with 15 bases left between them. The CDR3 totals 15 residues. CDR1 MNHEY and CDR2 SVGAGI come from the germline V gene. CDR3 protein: CASSYPAGAGQPQHF. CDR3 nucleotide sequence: TGTGCCAGCAGTTACCCGGCGGGGGCAGGGCAGCCCCAGCATTTT.

The CDR3 nucleotides are TGTGCCAGCAGTATCCCAGGGAGCTCCTACGAGCAGTACTTC. It yields the protein CASSIPGSSYEQYF. The chain is built from TRBV28 and TRBJ2-7; D might be TRBD1 or TRBD2, each matching 5 bases. This CDR3 is 14 amino acids long. In germline, CDR1 is MDHEN, CDR2 SYDVKM. The germline V and J ends were trimmed by 5 bases and 0 bases, with 11 bases remaining between them.

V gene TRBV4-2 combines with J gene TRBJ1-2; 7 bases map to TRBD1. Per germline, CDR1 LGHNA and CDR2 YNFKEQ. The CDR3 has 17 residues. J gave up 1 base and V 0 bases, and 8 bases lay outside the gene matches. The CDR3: CASSQDHSGGINYGYTF. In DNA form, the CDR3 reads TGTGCCAGCAGCCAAGACCACTCAGGGGGTATTAACTATGGCTACACCTTC.

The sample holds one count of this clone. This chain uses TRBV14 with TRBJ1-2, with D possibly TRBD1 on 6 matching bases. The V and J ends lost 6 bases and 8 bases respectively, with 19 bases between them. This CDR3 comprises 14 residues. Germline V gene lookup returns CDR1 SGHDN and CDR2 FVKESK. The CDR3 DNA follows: TGTGCCAGCAGGATTAGGGGGGCCTCAGGAGGCTACACCTTC. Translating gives CASRIRGASGGYTF.

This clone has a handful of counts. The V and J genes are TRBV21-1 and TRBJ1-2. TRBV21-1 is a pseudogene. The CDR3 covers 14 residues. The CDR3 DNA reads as TGTGCCAGCAGCAAGCGGGGTTTAAACTATGGCTACACCTTC. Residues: CASSKRGLNYGYTF.

The CDR3 nucleotides are TGCGCCAGCAGCATTCAGGAGAACACTGAAGCTTTCTTT. The encoded protein is CASSIQENTEAFF. V usage is TRBV5-1 and J usage is TRBJ1-1; D is unclear. The CDR3 sequence is 13 residues long. The germline V and J ends were trimmed by 4 bases and 1 base, with 8 bases remaining between them. From germline, CDR1 is SGHRS and CDR2 YFSETQ.

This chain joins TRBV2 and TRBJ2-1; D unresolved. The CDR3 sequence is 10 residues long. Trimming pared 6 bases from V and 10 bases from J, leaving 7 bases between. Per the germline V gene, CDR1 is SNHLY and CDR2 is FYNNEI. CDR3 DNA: TGTGCCAGCAGACTGTGGGAGCAGTTCTTC. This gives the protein CASRLWEQFF.

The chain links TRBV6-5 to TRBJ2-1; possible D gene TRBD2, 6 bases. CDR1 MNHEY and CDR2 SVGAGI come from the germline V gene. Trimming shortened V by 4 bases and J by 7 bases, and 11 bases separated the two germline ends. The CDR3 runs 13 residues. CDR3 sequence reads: CASSWGLRNEQFF. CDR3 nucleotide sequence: TGTGCCAGCAGTTGGGGACTTCGGAATGAGCAGTTCTTC.

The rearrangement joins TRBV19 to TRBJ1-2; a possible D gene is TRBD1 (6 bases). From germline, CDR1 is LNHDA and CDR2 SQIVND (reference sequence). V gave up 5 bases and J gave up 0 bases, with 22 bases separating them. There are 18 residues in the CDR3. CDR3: CASSPTGGSPVANYGYTF. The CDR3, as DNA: TGTGCCAGTAGTCCAACCGGGGGCAGCCCAGTAGCTAACTATGGCTACACCTTC.

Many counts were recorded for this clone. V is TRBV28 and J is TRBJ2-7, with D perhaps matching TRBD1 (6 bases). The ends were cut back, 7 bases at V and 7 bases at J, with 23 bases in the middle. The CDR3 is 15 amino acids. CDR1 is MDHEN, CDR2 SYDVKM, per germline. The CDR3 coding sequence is TGTGCCAGCACTCCCACCGGGACAACCCAAAGGGAGCAGTACTTC. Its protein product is CASTPTGTTQREQYF.

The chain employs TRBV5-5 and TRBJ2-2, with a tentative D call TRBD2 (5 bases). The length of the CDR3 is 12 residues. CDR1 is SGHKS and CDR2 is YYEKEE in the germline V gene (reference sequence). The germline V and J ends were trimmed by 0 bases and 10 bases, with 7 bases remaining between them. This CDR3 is CASSLAGSELFF. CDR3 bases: TGTGCCAGCAGCTTGGCGGGGTCGGAGCTGTTTTTT.

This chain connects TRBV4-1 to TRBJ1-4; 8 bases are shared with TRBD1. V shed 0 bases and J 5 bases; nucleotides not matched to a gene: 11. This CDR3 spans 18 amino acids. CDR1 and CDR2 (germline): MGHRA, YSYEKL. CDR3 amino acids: CASSQEGIQGARNEKLFF. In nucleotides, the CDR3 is TGCGCCAGCAGCCAAGAAGGTATCCAGGGGGCTCGGAATGAAAAACTGTTTTTT.

CDR3 DNA sequence: TGTGCCATCAGGGGACAGGGGGGTGAAAAACTGTTTTTT. This gives the protein CAIRGQGGEKLFF. The V gene is TRBV10-3, the J gene TRBJ1-4; 11 bases fit TRBD1. This CDR3 is 13 amino acids long. Germline V gene lookup returns CDR1 ENHRY and CDR2 SYGVKD. V lost 6 bases and J lost 7; bases outside the gene matches: 1.